This T cell receptor (beta chain) was found in a study of blood T cell repertoires in COVID-19. Overall study: The analysed material was cDNA or gDNA that came from T cells, B-cell-depleted T cells, or PBMCs.

The V gene lost 5 bases and the J gene lost 8 bases, with 19 bases spanning the gap. CDR1 is SGDLS, CDR2 YYNGEE, per germline. The CDR3 has 14 amino acids. Allocation to cohorts depended on clinical history reported by the participants. In Cohort 3, a recovered donor had either two negative PCRs, clearance, or symptom resolution. Measured with immunoSEQ multiplex PCR; TCRdb has only the in-frame clones, and not every one. The sample consists of hundreds of thousands of clones, about 85% of them appearing once. The sample comprised PBMCs or T cells enriched from blood (not recorded which). This TCR came from a woman aged 60-75 years who had recovered from COVID-19. The chain uses TRBV9 and TRBJ1-2, with no clear D. This chain's CDR3 is CASRDKDIAHGYTF. The DNA for the CDR3 is TGTGCCAGCAGAGACAAAGACATTGCCCACGGCTACACCTTC.